Here is one T cell receptor (beta chain) with its context. Its antigen has not been determined. Preparation of the library involved the immunoSEQ multiplex PCR assay. A mixture of 60 forward primers for TCR Vbeta segments and 13 reverse primers for TCR Jbeta segments was used in the multiplex PCR. Amplification of the CDR3 region of rearranged TCR beta genes was performed with a multiplex PCR assay on genomic DNA. The Illumina HiSeq System was used to sequence the amplified TCR beta libraries as 87-base-pair reads. Per the authors' processing: A later analysis tallied roughly 78 million unique TCR beta chains across the 700 or so repertoires, and about 10 million of those chains were shared by two or more donors. Raw reads were error-corrected and collapsed into unique sequences with a nearest-neighbor algorithm that merged closely related sequences to remove PCR and sequencing errors. CDR3 sequences were aligned to IMGT reference sequences to assign V, D and J gene segments. Each retained sequence needed at least a six-nucleotide match to both a V gene segment and a J gene segment. A rearrangement was called productive if the CDR3 had no stop codons and remained in frame with V and J, and every other rearrangement was called non-productive. CDR3 was defined according to IMGT convention as the region running from the second conserved V-encoded cysteine to the conserved J-encoded phenylalanine. In an earlier analysis of approximately 590 of the donors, sequences lacking an unambiguous match to a single V gene segment were excluded. In an earlier analysis of some 590 of the donors, a V segment was called functional when productive rearrangements were above 56.7%, and segregating when the standard deviation between donors exceeded 5%. A statistical classification framework was built for diagnosing cytomegalovirus status from the catalog of TCR beta chain sequences. In a later analysis, V and J genes were assigned by comparing TCR nucleotide sequences against IMGT/GENE-DB human TR gene sequences. In a later analysis, CDR3 sequences and most-parsimonious VDJ recombination scenarios were assigned using the TCRdist pipeline. In a later analysis, every TCR beta chain was defined by the combination of its CDR3 amino acid sequence and its V-gene family, and reads without a unique V-gene family were dropped. A later analysis removed 500 to 650 highly shared, low-generation-probability nucleotide sequences to deal with suspected cross-contamination and a sequencing artifact. For each public chain, a later analysis derived a clonal expansion index from normalized ranks of inferred template counts within each repertoire. A later analysis computed generation probabilities with a VDJ recombination model fitted to out-of-frame rearrangements, and checked the results against IGoR. In a later analysis, TCR-TCR, TCR-HLA and TCR-CMV co-occurrence was scored with hypergeometric tests, and a repertoire-size bias correction was applied to TCR pairs. To estimate false discovery rates, a later analysis permuted the HLA or CMV assignments 20 times. In a later analysis, co-occurring TCRs were grouped using DBSCAN, and TCRdist sequence similarity was added for clustering within HLA-allele-positive subsets. Co-occurrence clustering excluded repertoires with fewer than 30,000 or more than 120,000 public chains, plus five with anomalous nucleotide sharing. TCRdb holds this immuneACCESS table with in-frame rearrangements only. Some clones are missing; in checked studies, unresolved V genes explain under half, and the rest has no known cause. The V and J calls and clone size are taken from that table; D and trimming were inferred from the DNA. The sample table on file contains about 130,000 clones. Together, the top ten hold over 0.8% of the sample.

The cohort was made up of around 720 healthy bone marrow donors. At the time of sampling, every cohort member was nominally healthy, though immune exposures that went unrecorded were likely present. The donor tested CMV seronegative, placing the donor among the approximately 400 seronegative members of the cohort. A peripheral blood sample was collected from each donor, and TCR beta sequencing was performed on peripheral blood mononuclear cells. The Qiagen DNeasy Blood Extraction Kit was used to extract genomic DNA from the blood cell samples. The data were obtained in a study of cytomegalovirus exposure and HLA in healthy donors (dated by TCRdb to about 2017). Looking at the study overall: An earlier analysis of approximately 590 of the donors reported approximately 270 Gb of sequence data and some 100 million unique TCR beta sequences from some 180 million T cells. About 330 gigabases of sequencing data and around 80 million unique TCR sequences made up an early release that covered around 640 HLA-typed donors. Among the roughly 400 genotyped donors, 75% to 90% belonged to the genetic ancestry cluster associated with self-reported Caucasian donors. The study was designed to test whether signatures of past pathogen exposure could be identified by cataloging public T cell receptors. The T cell repertoires of under 750 subjects were profiled by immunosequencing and related to cytomegalovirus serostatus. A separate validation cohort of about 110 different subjects was used in addition to the approximately 670-subject first cohort. To predict cytomegalovirus infection status, the study brought together high-throughput TCR immunosequencing, statistical association of individual TCRs with disease status, and machine learning. To study patterns of TCR occurrence, a later analysis re-analyzed previously published TCR beta repertoires from 700 or so donors and added high-resolution HLA genotyping. Rather than drawing on any new phenotypic data, the later analysis identified candidate immune exposures from TCR beta sequences and the way those sequences occurred across donors. In an earlier analysis of a few hundred of the donors, high-throughput TCR beta sequencing was used to judge whether each TCR beta V gene segment behaved as functional or pseudogenic. Donor age, sex, ethnicity and CMV serostatus were collected together with the repertoire data. A later genetic analysis used genome-wide SNP genotypes for about 65% of the roughly 700 donors, treating that subset as a discovery cohort. All discovery cohort repertoires had been generated using a single sequencing platform. Class I and class II HLA loci were covered by the typing at four-digit resolution. Typing coverage differed by locus: A, B, C, DRB1 and DQB1 were typed in roughly 620-630 donors, DQA1 in 522, DPA1 in around 580, and DPB1 in 450 to 490. Because of strong linkage in the cohort, roughly five DR-DQ haplotypes were treated as single units for association and clustering. Across around 400 genotyped donors of the cohort, an average of approximately 240,000 unique TCR beta nucleotide sequences per donor were sequenced, and 15% to 20% of those sequences were non-productive. Overall study outcomes, separate from this receptor: Presence/absence analyses assumed roughly uniform sequencing depth across donors, an assumption that may not hold. In a later genetic analysis, a missense DCLRE1C variant was associated with V-gene and J-gene trimming of TCR beta chains, and the association was replicated in an independent cohort. The study gave a list of over 150 TCR beta chains associated with cytomegalovirus. Several of the top co-occurrence clusters appeared to be linked to parvovirus B19, influenza, CMV and Epstein-Barr virus, according to a later analysis. According to the authors, the approach could potentially be generalized to other disease states and immunological phenotypes. Three of the identified cytomegalovirus-associated TCR beta chains were confirmed in vitro to be specific for cytomegalovirus antigens. A cluster of highly shared sequence variants was judged likely to represent a technical artifact of the sequencing pipeline. Most CMV-associated TCR beta chains appeared to be HLA-restricted in a later analysis, and the HLA associations seemed to be driven largely by CMV exposure. Assigning TCR associations to individual alleles was difficult when HLA alleles, especially DR and DQ, strongly co-occurred. Because some donors lacked HLA typing at each locus, the association tests relied only on the typed subset. Most TCR sequences were observed very rarely across donors, whereas some public TCRs were present in many individuals. In a later analysis, around 15,000 TCR beta sequences were associated with specific HLA alleles at a false discovery rate of 0.05. In both the original and validation cohorts, the classifier was reported to diagnose cytomegalovirus status with high specificity and sensitivity. Linkage disequilibrium might explain the correlated functional status among segregating V segments, but an unknown experimental factor could not be excluded. A further reported finding was that TCR beta sequences accurately predicted the HLA-A and HLA-B alleles for most subjects in the first cohort. In a later analysis, TCR association rates were found to vary across HLA loci, with the most associated TCRs seen for DRB1 alleles and the fewest for HLA-C alleles. Some IMGT-functional V segments, including TRBV6-2 and TRBV6-3, could not be told apart with the 87-base-pair reads, so those segments were excluded. Compared with equally common non-associated chains, HLA-associated TCR beta chains in a later analysis were more clonally expanded and had lower generation probabilities. According to a later genetic analysis, donors in an Asian-associated ancestry cluster had fewer N-insertions in productive TCRs than the roughly 670-donor mean. In an earlier analysis of approximately 600 of the donors, most TCR beta V segments were observed in productive rearrangements about 87% or about 30% of the time, broadly matching IMGT annotations. The earlier analysis of approximately 590 of the donors excluded over 15 rarely observed V segments, including chromosome 9 orphons, because counts were too low. For the cohort, immune exposure information was limited to CMV serostatus. Only TCR beta chains were sequenced in this cohort, and the absence of alpha or paired-chain data limited detectable features.

The germline ends are 14 bases apart after V is trimmed by 6 bases and J by 1 base. The CDR3 spans 15 residues, from the cysteine through the phenylalanine. Only the CDR3 DNA stays, 45 bases, in frame from base 1. From a lookup of the germline V gene, CDR1 and CDR2 are MDHEN and SYDVKM. The sequenced sample was PBMCs. This chain is built from TRBV28 and TRBJ2-3, and the D gene may be TRBD1, 6 bases matching. This clonotype was sampled from a man aged 18-30 years in good health and CMV-seronegative. At the DNA level, the sequence is TGTGCCAGCAGGGAGGACAGCTCCCGCACAGATACGCAGTATTTT. This codes for CASREDSSRTDTQYF.